This entry lists 16 T cell receptor beta chains sequenced from one sample in a study of T cells after yellow fever vaccination. From the 5' RACE reads, TCRdb called clonotypes with MiXCR, one entry per CDR3 protein. The sample carries some 500,000 distinct CDR3 sequences, around an eighth recorded once. Sequencing used PBMCs, obtained on the day of the yellow fever booster vaccination. The source of these receptors is a man between 25 and 39 years old who received the YFV17D yellow fever vaccine.

This clonotype was observed a handful of times. This chain links TRBV20-1 with TRBJ2-5, with D perhaps assigned TRBD1 or TRBD2 (5 bases each). The CDR3 runs to 13 residues. Germline lookup yields CDR1 DFQATT and CDR2 SNEGSKA (reference sequence). Trimming removed 1 base at V and 5 bases at J, with 11 bases between. The CDR3 reads CSARVGVAETQYF. The CDR3 nucleotides are TGCAGTGCTAGAGTAGGGGTAGCGGAGACCCAGTACTTC.

The chain is built from TRBV11-2 and TRBJ2-5; no clear D. Germline loops: CDR1 SGHAT, CDR2 FQNNGV. The CDR3 is 14 residues long. V shed 1 base and J shed 0 bases, with 6 bases lying between them. CDR3 loop: CASSLVGNQETQYF. In nucleotides, the CDR3 is TGTGCCAGCAGCTTAGTAGGTAACCAAGAGACCCAGTACTTC.

The chain is built from TRBV28 and TRBJ2-3; TRBD2 agrees at 7 bases. Germline V gene sequence: CDR1 MDHEN, CDR2 SYDVKM. The CDR3 is 15 residues long. V gave up 3 bases and J gave up 2 bases; unmatched junction bases: 5. In DNA form, the CDR3 reads TGTGCCAGCAGTTTTTTGCTAGCGGACACAGATACGCAGTATTTT. This encodes CASSFLLADTDTQYF.

The chain joins TRBV27 to TRBJ2-7; D possibly corresponds to TRBD2 (6 bases). The germline gives CDR1 MNHEY, CDR2 SMNVEV (reference sequence). V was cut by 5 bases and J by 9 bases, with 17 bases left in between. The CDR3 consists of 13 residues. The CDR3 DNA follows: TGTGCCAGCAGTCCGCCGGGACTCTTGAGGCAGTACTTC. As protein: CASSPPGLLRQYF.

V usage is TRBV7-2 and J usage is TRBJ2-7; 12 bases are shared with TRBD2. The CDR3 is 16 amino acids. Germline CDR1 reads SGHTA; CDR2 reads FQGNSA. V was clipped by 0 bases and J by 4 bases; unmatched bases: 4. The CDR3 is CASSLATSGSGYEQYF. The CDR3 DNA reads TGTGCCAGCAGCTTAGCGACTAGCGGGAGTGGTTACGAGCAGTACTTC.

This clonotype was counted only a few times. The rearrangement links TRBV12-5 to TRBJ2-1; no definite D call. The germline V gene has CDR1 LGHNT and CDR2 FRNRAP. V was clipped by 3 bases and J by 7 bases, with 4 bases between them. The CDR3 contains 11 residues. This CDR3 reads CASGFLNEQFF. In DNA, the CDR3 is TGTGCTAGTGGTTTTTTGAATGAGCAGTTCTTC.

The chain has TRBV27 and TRBJ2-3, with a tentative D call TRBD2 (6 bases). V was pared by 3 bases and J by 3 bases, with 13 bases between. Germline V gene data show CDR1 as MNHEY and CDR2 as SMNVEV (reference sequence). The CDR3 covers 15 residues. In nucleotides, the CDR3 is TGTGCCAGCAGTTTCCGACTAGTCCTTACAGATACGCAGTATTTT. Its translation: CASSFRLVLTDTQYF.

V and J are TRBV7-6 and TRBJ2-5; D might be TRBD2 (5 bases). The V gene's germline CDR1 is SGHVS and CDR2 FNYEAQ. Between the trimmed V and J ends, which lost 1 base and 5 bases, there was a span of 8 bases. This CDR3 comprises 13 residues. In DNA form, the CDR3 reads TGTGCCAGCAGCTTAGTGGGAGACGAGACCCAGTACTTC. This translates into CASSLVGDETQYF. Full variable domain (rest looked up from reference TRBV7-6 and TRBJ2-5): GAGVSQSPRYKVTKRGQDVALRCDPISGHVSLYWYRQALGQGPEFLTYFNYEAQQDKSGLPNDRFSAERPEGSISTLTIQRTEQRDSAMYRCASSLVGDETQYFGPGTRLLVL.

This clonotype was seen ten or more times. The V call is TRBV6-1, the J call TRBJ2-2; the match to TRBD2 covers 10 bases. Trimming took 6 bases from V and 4 from J; bases not matched to a gene: 11. Germline V gene sequence: CDR1 MNHNS, CDR2 SASEGT. The CDR3 is 17 residues long. For the CDR3, the DNA is TGTGCCAGCAGCAGGACTAGCGGAACATCGGGCACCGGGGAGCTGTTTTTT. Protein product: CASSRTSGTSGTGELFF.

This rearrangement joins TRBV5-1 to TRBJ1-4, with a possible D match to TRBD1 (6 bases). The CDR3 runs to 16 residues. V lost 0 bases, J lost 0 bases, and 9 bases lay in between. Per the germline V gene, CDR1 is SGHRS and CDR2 is YFSETQ. The CDR3 DNA is TGCGCCAGCAGCTTGGAGGGGGGAGCAACTAATGAAAAACTGTTTTTT. Translating gives CASSLEGGATNEKLFF.

The chain carries TRBV5-1 and TRBJ2-1, with D maybe TRBD2 (6 bases). The CDR3 is 16 amino acids. V lost 0 bases, J lost 0 bases, and 10 bases lay in between. The germline CDR1 and CDR2 sequences are SGHRS and YFSETQ. For the CDR3, the DNA is TGCGCCAGCAGCTTGGCCCCTAGCGACTCCTACAATGAGCAGTTCTTC. Translated: CASSLAPSDSYNEQFF.

This chain uses TRBV20-1 with TRBJ2-3; 12 bases agree with TRBD2. The V gene end was trimmed by 6 bases and the J gene end by 3 bases; junction bases not matched to a gene: 4. The CDR3 totals 14 residues. Per germline, CDR1 DFQATT and CDR2 SNEGSKA (reference sequence). CDR3 nucleotides: TGCAGTGCCGGGCTAGCGGGAGGGACAGATACGCAGTATTTT. Translation gives CSAGLAGGTDTQYF.

The gene calls are TRBV2 and TRBJ2-3; 7 positions match TRBD2. V lost 8 bases, J lost 9 bases, and 11 bases stayed unmatched. Germline V gives CDR1 SNHLY, CDR2 FYNNEI. The CDR3 spans 13 residues. CDR3 loop: CASLENPRGTQYF. The CDR3 bases are TGTGCCAGCCTCGAAAACCCGCGGGGGACGCAGTATTTT.

This clonotype was picked up a small number of times. The genes are TRBV20-1 and TRBJ1-2, with D unresolved. The V gene lost 3 bases and the J gene lost 4 bases, with 12 bases spanning the gap. CDR3 length: 13 amino acids. Germline-derived CDR1 and CDR2 are DFQATT and SNEGSKA (reference sequence). The CDR3 spells CSASHSYVYGYTF. Here the CDR3 DNA reads TGCAGTGCTAGCCATTCTTACGTCTATGGCTACACCTTC.

This clonotype was seen repeatedly, ten times or more. The CDR3 reads CASSPRLASTDTQYF. CDR3 DNA: TGTGCCAGCAGCCCGCGACTAGCGTCCACAGATACGCAGTATTTT. The chain combines TRBV7-8 with TRBJ2-3; TRBD2 aligns across 8 bases. J was trimmed by 2 bases and V by 5 bases; bases with no gene match: 6. CDR1 SGHVS and CDR2 FQNEAQ come from the germline V gene. The CDR3 is 15 amino acids.

The chain combines TRBV7-9 with TRBJ2-7; possible D gene TRBD1, 6 bases. This CDR3 has 15 amino acids. Trimming removed 5 bases from V and 4 bases from J, with 18 bases in between. CDR1 and CDR2 from the germline V gene are SEHNR and FQNEAQ (reference sequence). In nucleotides, the CDR3 is TGTGCCAGCAGCCACCGATATGACAGGCCATACGAGCAGTACTTC. This gives the protein CASSHRYDRPYEQYF.